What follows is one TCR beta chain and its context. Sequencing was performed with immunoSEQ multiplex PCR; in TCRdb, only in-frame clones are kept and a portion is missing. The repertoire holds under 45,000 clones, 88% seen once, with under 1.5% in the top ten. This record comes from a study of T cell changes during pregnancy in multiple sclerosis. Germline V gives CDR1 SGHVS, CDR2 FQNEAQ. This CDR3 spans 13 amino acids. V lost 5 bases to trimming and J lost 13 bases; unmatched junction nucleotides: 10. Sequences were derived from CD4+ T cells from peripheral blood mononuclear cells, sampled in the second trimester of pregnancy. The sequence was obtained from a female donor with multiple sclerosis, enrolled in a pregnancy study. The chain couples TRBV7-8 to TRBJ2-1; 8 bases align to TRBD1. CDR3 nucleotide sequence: TGTGCCAGCAGCCCCAGGTCCGGGACAGGACAGTTCTTC. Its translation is CASSPRSGTGQFF.